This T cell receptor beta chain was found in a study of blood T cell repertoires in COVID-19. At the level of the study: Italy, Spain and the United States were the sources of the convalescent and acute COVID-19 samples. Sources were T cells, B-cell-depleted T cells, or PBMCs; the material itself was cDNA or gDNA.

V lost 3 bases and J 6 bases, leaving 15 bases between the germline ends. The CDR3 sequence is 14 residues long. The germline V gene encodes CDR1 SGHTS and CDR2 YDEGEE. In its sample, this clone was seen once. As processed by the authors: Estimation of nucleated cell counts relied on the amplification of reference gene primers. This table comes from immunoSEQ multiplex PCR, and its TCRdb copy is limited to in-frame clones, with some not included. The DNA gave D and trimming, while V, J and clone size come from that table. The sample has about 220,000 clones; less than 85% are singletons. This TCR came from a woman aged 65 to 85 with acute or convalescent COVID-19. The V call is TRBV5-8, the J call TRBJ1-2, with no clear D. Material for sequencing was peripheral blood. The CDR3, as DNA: TGTGCCAGCAGCTCGGGGTTTCTTGGGAATGGCTACACCTTC. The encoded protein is CASSSGFLGNGYTF. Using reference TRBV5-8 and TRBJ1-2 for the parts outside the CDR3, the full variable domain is EAGVTQSPTHLIKTRGQQATLRCSPISGHTSVYWYQQALGLGLQFLLWYDEGEERNRGNFPPRFSGRQFPNYSSELNVNALELEDSALYLCASSSGFLGNGYTFGSGTRLTVV.